The following is a T cell receptor beta chain sequence with its context. Its antigen is currently unknown. This entry is derived from a study of OX40 agonist ivuxolimab in advanced cancers. Study conclusions and caveats: Determination of antigen specificity was not performed for the expanded peripheral T cells. Clones of CD4+ and CD8+ blood T cells grew by week 6 at doses of 0.1 to 3.0 mg/kg. CD8+ T cells averaged more expanded clones than CD4+. A proportion of nonresponders additionally exhibited low normalized T-cell clonal expansion.

Only in-frame clones appear in the TCRdb table, and some are missing; sequencing was by immunoSEQ multiplex PCR. The table includes 11,000 or so clones, about 86% detected once. The clonotype originates from an adult with an advanced solid tumor such as melanoma, head and neck, liver or kidney cancer. Sequences were derived from CD4+ or CD8+ T cells sorted from blood, sampled in a trial of the OX40 agonist ivuxolimab.

The CDR3 reads CASSIGTGANQPQHF. The CDR3 DNA reads as TGTGCCAGTAGTATTGGGACAGGGGCGAATCAGCCCCAGCATTTT. This sequence joins TRBV19 and TRBJ1-5; 10 bases are shared with TRBD1. Germline CDR1 is LNHDA and CDR2 is SQIVND (reference sequence). The length of the CDR3 is 15 residues. V dropped 3 bases and J dropped 4; count of bases not matched to a gene: 3.